This T cell receptor beta chain was documented in a study of blood T cell repertoires in COVID-19. Here immunoSEQ multiplex PCR was the method, and the copy in TCRdb shows in-frame clones only, minus some. The data show 150,000 to 200,000 clones, 65% to 85% seen once. Germline values: CDR1 SEHNR, CDR2 FQNEAQ (reference sequence). The CDR3 sequence is 17 residues long. Trimming took 4 bases from V and 12 from J; bases not matched to a gene: 17. Resolution of symptoms, clearance, or two negative PCRs was present in recovered Cohort 3 donors. The J gene is TRBJ1-6, the V gene TRBV7-9; TRBD1 matches 8 bases. The source is a woman aged 60-70 years who had recovered from COVID-19. Sequencing used PBMCs or T cells enriched from blood (not recorded which). CDR3 sequence (DNA): TGTGCCAGCAGCTCCGGACCCGGACAGGGAACAAGGGGACCCCTCCACTTT. Encoded protein: CASSSGPGQGTRGPLHF.